Only one count was recorded for the clone carrying this TCR beta chain. Libraries were prepared by immunoSEQ multiplex PCR; TCRdb keeps only in-frame clonotypes and omits some of them. The profile shows approximately 97,000 clones, nearly 95% of them singletons. This sample was taken from a study of T cells in pancreatic ductal adenocarcinoma. No neoadjuvant therapy was given to the selected pancreatic ductal adenocarcinoma patients before their surgery. Material for sequencing was PBMCs. This receptor was obtained from a human donor with pancreatic ductal adenocarcinoma.

The CDR3 nucleotides are TGTGCCAGCTCACCAAACCAGGGTTTCAATGAAAAACTGTTTTTT. It encodes CASSPNQGFNEKLFF. The chain employs TRBV18 and TRBJ1-4; a possible D gene is TRBD1 (5 bases). CDR1 KGHSH and CDR2 LQKENI come from the germline V gene. The ends were cut back, 2 bases at V and 5 bases at J, with 12 bases in the middle. The CDR3 runs to 15 residues.